The present entry profiles one T cell receptor (beta chain) with its context. Its antigen is as yet unknown. These data belong to a study of monozygotic twins with inflammatory bowel disease. The cDNA of both the TCRalpha and TCRbeta chains was subjected to two nested PCRs of about 16 and 10 cycles. After re-calling the 5' RACE reads, TCRdb lists one entry per CDR3 protein, DNA absent. Its clone listing holds about 210,000 distinct CDR3 sequences. Study-level findings and limits: Some repertoire variability may stem from patients' differing immunosuppressive treatments.

Germline values: CDR1 SEHNR, CDR2 FQNEAQ (reference sequence). The CDR3 runs to 16 residues. The chain combines TRBV7-9 with TRBJ1-1. The sequenced sample was blood. The receptor was isolated from a human donor with ulcerative colitis or Crohn's disease, or a healthy co-twin of an affected twin (not recorded which). CDR3 region: CASSLGQSDPNTEAFF.